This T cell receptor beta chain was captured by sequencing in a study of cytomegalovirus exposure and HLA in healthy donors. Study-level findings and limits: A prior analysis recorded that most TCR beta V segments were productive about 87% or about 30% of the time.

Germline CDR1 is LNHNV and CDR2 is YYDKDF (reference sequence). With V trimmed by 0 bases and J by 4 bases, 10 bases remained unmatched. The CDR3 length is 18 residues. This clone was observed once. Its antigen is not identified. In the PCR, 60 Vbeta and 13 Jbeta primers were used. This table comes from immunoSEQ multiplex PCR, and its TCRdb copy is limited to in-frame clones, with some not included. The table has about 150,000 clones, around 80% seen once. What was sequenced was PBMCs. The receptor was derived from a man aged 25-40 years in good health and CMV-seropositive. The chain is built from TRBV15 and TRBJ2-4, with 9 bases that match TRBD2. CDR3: CATSREPPRTSVKNIQYF. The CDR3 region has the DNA TGTGCCACCAGCAGAGAACCTCCTCGGACTAGCGTGAAAAACATTCAGTACTTC. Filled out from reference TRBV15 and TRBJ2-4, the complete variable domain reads DAMVIQNPRYQVTQFGKPVTLSCSQTLNHNVMYWYQQKSSQAPKLLFHYYDKDFNNEADTPDNFQSRRPNTSFCFLDIRSPGLGDTAMYLCATSREPPRTSVKNIQYFGAGTRLSVL.